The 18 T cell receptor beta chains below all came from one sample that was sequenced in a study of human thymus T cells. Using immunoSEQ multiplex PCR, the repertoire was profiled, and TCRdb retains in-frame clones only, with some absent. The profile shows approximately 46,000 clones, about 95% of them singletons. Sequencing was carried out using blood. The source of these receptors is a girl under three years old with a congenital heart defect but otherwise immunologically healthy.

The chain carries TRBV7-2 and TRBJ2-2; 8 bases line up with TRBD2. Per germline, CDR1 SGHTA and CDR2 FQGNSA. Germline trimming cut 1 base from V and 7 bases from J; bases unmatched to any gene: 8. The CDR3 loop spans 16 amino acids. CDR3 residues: CASSLVKGLGFGELFF. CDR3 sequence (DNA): TGTGCCAGCAGCTTAGTCAAGGGACTAGGATTCGGGGAGCTGTTTTTT.

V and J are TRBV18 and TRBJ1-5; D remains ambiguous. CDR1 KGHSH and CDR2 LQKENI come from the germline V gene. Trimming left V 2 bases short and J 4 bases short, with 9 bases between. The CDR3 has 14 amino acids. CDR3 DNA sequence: TGTGCCAGCTCACCAGTGAACGGAAATCAGCCCCAGCATTTT. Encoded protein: CASSPVNGNQPQHF.

In DNA, the CDR3 is TGTGCCAGCAGTGAAGGGGGTAAGGGCACAGATACGCAGTATTTT. Translating it yields CASSEGGKGTDTQYF. J is TRBJ2-3 and V is TRBV2; the D is unclear. CDR1 is SNHLY and CDR2 is FYNNEI in the germline V gene. Trimming took off 1 base at V and 1 base at J, with 9 bases between the two ends. This CDR3 comprises 15 residues.

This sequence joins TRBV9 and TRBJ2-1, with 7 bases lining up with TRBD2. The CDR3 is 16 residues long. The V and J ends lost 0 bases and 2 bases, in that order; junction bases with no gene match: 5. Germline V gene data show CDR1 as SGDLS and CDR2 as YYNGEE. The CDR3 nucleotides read TGTGCCAGCAGCGTAGCGGGGGGAGGCCCCTACAATGAGCAGTTCTTC. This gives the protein CASSVAGGGPYNEQFF. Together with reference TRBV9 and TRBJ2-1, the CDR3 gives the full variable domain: DSGVTQTPKHLITATGQRVTLRCSPRSGDLSVYWYQQSLDQGLQFLIQYYNGEERAKGNILERFSAQQFPDLHSELNLSSLELGDSALYFCASSVAGGGPYNEQFFGPGTRLTVL.

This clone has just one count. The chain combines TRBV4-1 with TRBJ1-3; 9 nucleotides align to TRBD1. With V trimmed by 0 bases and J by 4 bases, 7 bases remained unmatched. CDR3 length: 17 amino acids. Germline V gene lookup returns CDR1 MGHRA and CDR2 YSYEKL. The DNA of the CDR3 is TGCGCCAGCAGCCAAGATCTTCGGACAGGGGTAGGAAACACCATATATTTT. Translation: CASSQDLRTGVGNTIYF.

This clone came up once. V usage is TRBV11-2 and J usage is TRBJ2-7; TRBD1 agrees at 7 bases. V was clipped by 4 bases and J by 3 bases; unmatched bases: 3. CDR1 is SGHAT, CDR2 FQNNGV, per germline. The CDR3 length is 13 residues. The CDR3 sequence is CASSSRDSYEQYF. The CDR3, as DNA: TGTGCCAGCAGCTCCCGGGACAGCTACGAGCAGTACTTC.

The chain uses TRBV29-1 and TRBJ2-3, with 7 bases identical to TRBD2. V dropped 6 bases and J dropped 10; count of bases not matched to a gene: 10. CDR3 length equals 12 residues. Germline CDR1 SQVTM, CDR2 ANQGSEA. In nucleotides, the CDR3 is TGCAGCGTATGGCTAGCGGCCCGCCCGCAGTATTTT. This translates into CSVWLAARPQYF.

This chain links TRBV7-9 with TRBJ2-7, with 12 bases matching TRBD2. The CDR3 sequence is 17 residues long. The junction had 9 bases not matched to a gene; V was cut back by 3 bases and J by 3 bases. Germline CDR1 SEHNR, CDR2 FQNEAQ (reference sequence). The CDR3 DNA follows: TGTGCCAGCAGCTTGACCCGACTAGCGGGAGTTGGCTACGAGCAGTACTTC. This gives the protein CASSLTRLAGVGYEQYF.

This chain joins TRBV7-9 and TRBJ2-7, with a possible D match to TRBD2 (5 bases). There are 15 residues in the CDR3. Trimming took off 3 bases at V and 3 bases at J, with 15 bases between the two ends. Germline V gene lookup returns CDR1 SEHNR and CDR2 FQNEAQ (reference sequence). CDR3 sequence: CASSFGVAALYEQYF. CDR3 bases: TGTGCCAGCAGCTTCGGGGTTGCGGCCCTCTACGAGCAGTACTTC.

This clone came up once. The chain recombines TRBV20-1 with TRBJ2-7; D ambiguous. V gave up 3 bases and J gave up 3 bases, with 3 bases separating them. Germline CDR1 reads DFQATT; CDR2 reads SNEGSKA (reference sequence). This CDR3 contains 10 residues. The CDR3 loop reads CSASLYEQYF. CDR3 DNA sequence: TGCAGTGCTAGTCTCTACGAGCAGTACTTC.

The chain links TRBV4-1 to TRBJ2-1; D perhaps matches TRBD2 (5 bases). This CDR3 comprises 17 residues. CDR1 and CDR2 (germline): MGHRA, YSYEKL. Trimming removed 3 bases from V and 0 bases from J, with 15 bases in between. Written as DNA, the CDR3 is TGCGCCAGCAGCCATACGCGGGCCCAGAGCTCCTACAATGAGCAGTTCTTC. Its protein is CASSHTRAQSSYNEQFF.

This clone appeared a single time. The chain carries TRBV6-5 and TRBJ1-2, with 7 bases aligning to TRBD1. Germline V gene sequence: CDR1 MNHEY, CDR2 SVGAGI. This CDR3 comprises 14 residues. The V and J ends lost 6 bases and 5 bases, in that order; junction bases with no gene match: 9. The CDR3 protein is CASRPAGGFYGYTF. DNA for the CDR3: TGTGCCAGCAGACCCGCAGGGGGTTTTTATGGCTACACCTTC.

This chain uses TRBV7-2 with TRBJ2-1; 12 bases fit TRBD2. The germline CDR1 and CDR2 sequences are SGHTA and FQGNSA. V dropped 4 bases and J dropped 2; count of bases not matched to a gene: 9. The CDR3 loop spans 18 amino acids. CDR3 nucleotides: TGTGCCAGCAGCTCCCGGACTAGCGGGGAAGGTCCCTACAATGAGCAGTTCTTC. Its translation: CASSSRTSGEGPYNEQFF.

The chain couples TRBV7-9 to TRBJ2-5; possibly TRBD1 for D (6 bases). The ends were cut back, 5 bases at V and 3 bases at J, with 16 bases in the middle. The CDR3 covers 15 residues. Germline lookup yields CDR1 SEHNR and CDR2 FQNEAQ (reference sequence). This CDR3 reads CASSTRQEIKETQYF. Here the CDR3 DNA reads TGTGCCAGCAGCACGCGACAGGAAATAAAAGAGACCCAGTACTTC.

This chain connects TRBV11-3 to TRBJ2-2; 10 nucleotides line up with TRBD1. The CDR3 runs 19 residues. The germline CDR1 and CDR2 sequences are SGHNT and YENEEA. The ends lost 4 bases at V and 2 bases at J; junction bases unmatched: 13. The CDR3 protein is CASSSSGTGDGANTGELFF. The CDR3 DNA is TGTGCCAGCAGCTCCTCCGGGACAGGGGATGGGGCAAACACCGGGGAGCTGTTTTTT.

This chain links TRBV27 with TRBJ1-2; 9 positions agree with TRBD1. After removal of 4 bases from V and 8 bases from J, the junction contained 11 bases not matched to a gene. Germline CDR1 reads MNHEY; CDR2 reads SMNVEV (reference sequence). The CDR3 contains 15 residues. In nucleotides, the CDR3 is TGTGCCAGCAGTTCTTCTCGGGACAGGGCGGAGGGCTACACCTTC. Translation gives CASSSSRDRAEGYTF.

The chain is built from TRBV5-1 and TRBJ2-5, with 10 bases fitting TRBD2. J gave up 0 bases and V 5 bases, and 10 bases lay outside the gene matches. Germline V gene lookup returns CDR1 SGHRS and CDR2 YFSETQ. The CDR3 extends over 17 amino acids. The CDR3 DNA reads TGCGCCAGCAGGCCCTGGGGTAGCGGGAGGAACCAAGAGACCCAGTACTTC. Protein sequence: CASRPWGSGRNQETQYF. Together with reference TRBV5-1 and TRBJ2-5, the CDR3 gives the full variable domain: KAGVTQTPRYLIKTRGQQVTLSCSPISGHRSVSWYQQTPGQGLQFLFEYFSETQRNKGNFPGRFSGRQFSNSRSEMNVSTLELGDSALYLCASRPWGSGRNQETQYFGPGTRLLVL.

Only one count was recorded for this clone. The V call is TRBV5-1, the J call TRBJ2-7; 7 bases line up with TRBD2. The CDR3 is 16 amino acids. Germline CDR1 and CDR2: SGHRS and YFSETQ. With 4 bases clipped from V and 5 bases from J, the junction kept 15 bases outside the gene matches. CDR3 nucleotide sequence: TGCGCCAGCAGCCCGGGGGGTTTTGCGGGAGTCCACGAGCAGTACTTC. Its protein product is CASSPGGFAGVHEQYF.